The present T cell receptor beta chain was sequenced within a study of blood T cell repertoires in COVID-19. Study context: The cDNA or gDNA used as material had been derived from T cells, B-cell-depleted T cells, or PBMCs.

The V end was cut by 1 base, the J end by 15 bases, with 10 bases between. The CDR3 contains 11 residues. In the source study's methods: It was from reference gene primer amplification that nucleated cell counts were estimated. The method was immunoSEQ multiplex PCR; TCRdb's version includes in-frame clones alone and lacks a portion of them. V, J and clone size are taken as reported in that table, and D and trimming were inferred from the DNA itself. The sample contains some 100,000 clones, about 86% of which appear only once. This chain connects TRBV12-3 or TRBV12-4 to TRBJ2-1, with D possibly being TRBD2 (5 bases). Input material: peripheral blood. The source is a woman aged 70-85 years with acute or convalescent COVID-19. CDR3 nucleotides: TGTGCCAGCAGTTTAGGACCCCGGGGGTTCTTC. Translating gives CASSLGPRGFF.